Listed here are 26 T cell receptor beta chains from one sample, sequenced in a study of cytomegalovirus exposure and HLA in healthy donors (dated by TCRdb to about 2017). The library was made by the immunoSEQ multiplex PCR assay. For the multiplex PCR, a mixture combining 60 forward primers for TCR Vbeta segments and 13 reverse primers for TCR Jbeta segments was used. TCRdb holds this immuneACCESS table with in-frame rearrangements only. Some clones are missing; in checked studies, unresolved V genes explain under half, and the rest has no known cause. In this sample the table shows 99,000 or so clones, around 75% of which occur a single time. The ten largest clonotypes hold 2% to 2.5% of the sample. Material: PBMCs. The receptors were sampled from a man younger than 45 in good health and CMV-seronegative.

This clone was picked up many times. This chain connects TRBV15 to TRBJ2-1, with a weak D call TRBD1 (6 bases). CDR1 and CDR2 from the germline V gene are LNHNV and YYDKDF (reference sequence). Between the trimmed V and J ends, which lost 3 bases and 3 bases, there was a span of 12 bases. This CDR3 is built from 15 residues. CDR3 sequence (DNA): TGTGCCACCAGCAGTCCCCCGACAGGCTACAATGAGCAGTTCTTC. Its translation is CATSSPPTGYNEQFF.

The chain carries TRBV9 and TRBJ2-3, with TRBD2 matching 10 bases. The CDR3 totals 18 residues. With 3 bases clipped from V and 4 bases from J, the junction kept 14 bases outside the gene matches. Germline CDR1 reads SGDLS; CDR2 reads YYNGEE. The CDR3 is CASSAPVSGGAGADTQYF. The CDR3 DNA sequence: TGTGCCAGCAGCGCCCCGGTCAGCGGGGGGGCCGGAGCAGATACGCAGTATTTT.

This clone was seen a single time. The chain links TRBV9 to TRBJ2-2, with 8 bases fitting TRBD1. Germline-derived CDR1 and CDR2 are SGDLS and YYNGEE. The CDR3 has 15 amino acids. Trimming cost V 4 bases and J 4 bases; bases outside gene matches: 6. The CDR3 reads CASSPRQGFTGELFF. CDR3 in DNA: TGTGCCAGCAGCCCGCGACAGGGGTTCACCGGGGAGCTGTTTTTT.

V gene TRBV11-2 combines with J gene TRBJ1-1; TRBD1 might be the D (5 bases). Germline CDR1 SGHAT, CDR2 FQNNGV. The ends were cut back, 6 bases at V and 11 bases at J, with 19 bases in the middle. There are 13 residues in the CDR3. CDR3 in DNA: TGTGCCAGCAGTTCCATCGGGGGGGGAGGGGCTTTCTTT. It specifies CASSSIGGGGAFF.

The chain couples TRBV4-3 to TRBJ2-6; tentatively, D is TRBD2 (7 bases). This CDR3 is 18 amino acids long. Trimming cost V 0 bases and J 3 bases, with 15 bases left between them. The germline V gene has CDR1 LGHNA and CDR2 YSLEER. CDR3 DNA: TGCGCCAGCAGCCAAGAAGAGGCGGGGGCCCATGGGGCCAACGTCCTGACTTTC. It codes for CASSQEEAGAHGANVLTF.

This chain uses TRBV6-1 with TRBJ1-2; 9 nucleotides agree with TRBD1. This CDR3 region has 12 residues. Germline assignment: CDR1 MNHNS and CDR2 SASEGT. V lost 6 bases, J lost 7 bases, and 3 bases stayed unmatched. CDR3 DNA: TGTGCCAGCAGCGGGACAGGGAGTGGCTACACCTTC. Translation gives CASSGTGSGYTF.

The CDR3 sequence: CASGPTGFNYGYTF. The CDR3 DNA follows: TGTGCTAGTGGTCCTACGGGGTTTAACTATGGCTACACCTTC. The rearrangement links TRBV12-5 to TRBJ1-2, with no clear D. CDR1 and CDR2 from the germline V gene are LGHNT and FRNRAP. Trimming left V 5 bases short and J 1 base short, with 11 bases between. The CDR3 loop spans 14 amino acids. Together with reference TRBV12-5 and TRBJ1-2, the CDR3 gives the full variable domain: DARVTQTPRHKVTEMGQEVTMRCQPILGHNTVFWYRQTMMQGLELLAYFRNRAPLDDSGMPKDRFSAEMPDATLATLKIQPSEPRDSAVYFCASGPTGFNYGYTFGSGTRLTVV.

This chain connects TRBV5-1 to TRBJ2-3; tentative D call: TRBD2 (6 bases). Germline CDR1 SGHRS, CDR2 YFSETQ. V was pared by 4 bases and J by 4 bases, with 16 bases between. This CDR3 contains 15 residues. CDR3: CASSPMARGSDTQYF. As DNA, the CDR3 is TGCGCCAGCAGCCCGATGGCTCGGGGGTCAGATACGCAGTATTTT.

The chain employs TRBV28 and TRBJ2-4; no definite D call. Germline V gene sequence: CDR1 MDHEN, CDR2 SYDVKM. The CDR3 length is 15 residues. Between the trimmed V and J ends, which lost 5 bases and 0 bases, there was a span of 11 bases. CDR3 residues: CASSVDTSAKNIQYF. In nucleotides, the CDR3 is TGTGCCAGCAGTGTTGACACTTCAGCCAAAAACATTCAGTACTTC.

This clone was observed a few times. The gene calls are TRBV10-3 and TRBJ1-5, with 7 bases lining up with TRBD1. Germline V gene lookup returns CDR1 ENHRY and CDR2 SYGVKD. V shed 4 bases, J shed 2 bases, and the junction held 8 bases outside the gene matches. The CDR3 spans 16 residues. For the CDR3, the DNA is TGTGCCATCAGTGCAACAGGGGTGGAGGGCAATCAGCCCCAGCATTTT. Translation gives CAISATGVEGNQPQHF.

The chain links TRBV6-6 to TRBJ2-7; 8 bases agree with TRBD1. With V trimmed by 6 bases and J by 0 bases, 7 bases remained unmatched. Germline CDR1 reads MNHNY; CDR2 reads SVGAGI (reference sequence). CDR3 length equals 15 residues. CDR3 residues: CASSPGQGRSYEQYF. The CDR3 DNA sequence: TGTGCCAGCAGCCCAGGACAGGGTCGCTCCTACGAGCAGTACTTC.

V is TRBV5-1 and J is TRBJ1-4, with 7 bases fitting TRBD1. With 4 bases clipped from V and 2 bases from J, the junction kept 2 bases outside the gene matches. This CDR3 has 14 amino acids. CDR1 and CDR2 from the germline V gene are SGHRS and YFSETQ. In nucleotides, the CDR3 is TGCGCCAGCAGCGCGACAGGGACTAATGAAAAACTGTTTTTT. Its protein product is CASSATGTNEKLFF.

The chain recombines TRBV10-2 with TRBJ1-6; D gene ambiguous. This CDR3 spans 12 amino acids. The ends were cut back, 4 bases at V and 8 bases at J, with 6 bases in the middle. The germline gives CDR1 WSHSY, CDR2 SAAADI. CDR3 region: CASSAPDSPLHF. The DNA for the CDR3 is TGCGCCAGCAGTGCCCCCGATTCACCCCTCCACTTT.

V and J are TRBV20-1 and TRBJ1-2; maybe TRBD1 (5 bases). Germline V CDR1 and CDR2: DFQATT, SNEGSKA (reference sequence). The CDR3 totals 11 residues. The V end was cut by 3 bases, the J end by 8 bases, with 10 bases between. CDR3: CSARDIRGYTF. The CDR3 coding sequence is TGCAGTGCTAGGGACATCCGAGGCTACACCTTC.

The chain is built from TRBV5-1 and TRBJ1-1, with 11 positions matching TRBD1. The junction had 3 bases not matched to a gene; V was cut back by 0 bases and J by 8 bases. The germline V gene encodes CDR1 SGHRS and CDR2 YFSETQ. The CDR3 sequence is 14 residues long. The chain's CDR3 is CASSLGDRGSEAFF. The CDR3 DNA reads as TGCGCCAGCAGCTTGGGGGACAGGGGGAGCGAAGCTTTCTTT.

The gene calls are TRBV2 and TRBJ2-7; tentative D call: TRBD2 (5 bases). The germline gives CDR1 SNHLY, CDR2 FYNNEI. V lost 6 bases, J lost 9 bases, and 15 bases lay in between. The CDR3 sequence is 12 residues long. In DNA form, the CDR3 reads TGTGCCAGCAGGACGGACGGGGTCGGGCAGTACTTC. This encodes CASRTDGVGQYF. Using reference TRBV2 and TRBJ2-7 for the parts outside the CDR3, the full variable domain is EPEVTQTPSHQVTQMGQEVILRCVPISNHLYFYWYRQILGQKVEFLVSFYNNEISEKSEIFDDQFSVERPDGSNFTLKIRSTKLEDSAMYFCASRTDGVGQYFGPGTRLTVT.

There are a few counts of this clone. The gene calls are TRBV29-1 and TRBJ1-1, with D tentatively TRBD1 (5 bases). Looked up from germline, CDR1 is SQVTM and CDR2 is ANQGSEA. The CDR3 runs 12 residues. V was clipped by 7 bases and J by 5 bases, with 14 bases between them. CDR3 protein: CSAERGGTEAFF. The CDR3 DNA follows: TGCAGCGCCGAAAGGGGTGGGACTGAAGCTTTCTTT.

A single count supports this clone. V is TRBV5-1 and J is TRBJ1-2; no clear D gene. The germline V gene encodes CDR1 SGHRS and CDR2 YFSETQ. The CDR3 has 15 residues. Trimming removed 5 bases from V and 0 bases from J, with 14 bases in between. The CDR3 protein is CASREFFSSNYGYTF. Here the CDR3 DNA reads TGCGCCAGCAGGGAGTTTTTCTCCTCTAACTATGGCTACACCTTC.

This chain links TRBV7-8 with TRBJ1-6; the D gene is possibly TRBD1 (5 bases). This CDR3 spans 16 amino acids. Trimming pared 5 bases from V and 9 bases from J, leaving 20 bases between. Germline V gene data show CDR1 as SGHVS and CDR2 as FQNEAQ. The CDR3 DNA follows: TGTGCCAGCAGCCCCTGGGGGGGGATACTTGGTTCACCCCTCCACTTT. Protein: CASSPWGGILGSPLHF.

This chain uses TRBV6-1 with TRBJ1-5; TRBD1 is a possible D gene (5 bases). In germline, CDR1 is MNHNS, CDR2 SASEGT. Trimming pared 10 bases from V and 5 bases from J, leaving 18 bases between. The CDR3 runs 14 residues. CDR3 bases: TGTGCCACCAGGGCGGGGCAGGCCGATCAGCCCCAGCATTTT. The encoded protein is CATRAGQADQPQHF.

This CDR3 reads CASRVRLAGGADTQYF. The CDR3 coding sequence is TGCGCCAGCAGGGTTCGACTAGCGGGGGGGGCAGATACGCAGTATTTT. This chain uses TRBV10-2 with TRBJ2-3, with TRBD2 identical over 14 bases. CDR1 and CDR2 (germline): WSHSY, SAAADI. With 6 bases clipped from V and 4 bases from J, the junction kept 6 bases outside the gene matches. The CDR3 loop spans 16 amino acids.

This clone was seen a single time. V gene TRBV7-6 combines with J gene TRBJ2-7; 7 bases agree with TRBD1. The CDR3 has 17 residues. CDR1 is SGHVS and CDR2 is FNYEAQ in the germline V gene. With 0 bases clipped from V and 7 bases from J, the junction kept 15 bases outside the gene matches. This CDR3 is CASSLAGTRTGEGEQYF. The CDR3 DNA sequence: TGTGCCAGCAGCTTAGCGGGTACCAGAACAGGGGAAGGGGAGCAGTACTTC.

The chain couples TRBV6-1 to TRBJ1-5; weak D call: TRBD1 (5 bases). Per the germline V gene, CDR1 is MNHNS and CDR2 is SASEGT. The CDR3 covers 15 residues. V shed 5 bases and J shed 0 bases, with 11 bases lying between them. CDR3 nucleotides: TGTGCCAGCAGTCTGGGGGGGAGTAGCAATCAGCCCCAGCATTTT. Translating it yields CASSLGGSSNQPQHF.

This clone has a single count. The rearrangement joins TRBV7-9 to TRBJ1-1; no firm D call. CDR1 SEHNR and CDR2 FQNEAQ come from the germline V gene (reference sequence). This CDR3 has 11 amino acids. The V end lost 4 bases, the J end lost 6 bases, and 6 bases lay between the germline ends. The CDR3 protein is CASSSVAEAFF. CDR3 DNA: TGTGCCAGCAGCTCCGTCGCTGAAGCTTTCTTT. The full variable domain, rest sourced from reference TRBV7-9 and TRBJ1-1, is DTGVSQNPRHKITKRGQNVTFRCDPISEHNRLYWYRQTLGQGPEFLTYFQNEAQLEKSRLLSDRFSAERPKGSFSTLEIQRTEQGDSAMYLCASSSVAEAFFGQGTRLTVV.

A note on this clone: Different DNA sequences within this sample yield the same CDR3. The chain joins TRBV15 to TRBJ2-7, with D maybe TRBD1 (6 bases). Germline assignment: CDR1 LNHNV and CDR2 YYDKDF (reference sequence). This CDR3 is 13 amino acids long. V lost 0 bases and J lost 4, with 7 bases in between. CDR3 in amino acids: CATSRDQGYEQYF. Here the CDR3 DNA reads TGTGCCACCAGCAGAGATCAGGGGTACGAGCAGTACTTC. Full variable domain (rest looked up from reference TRBV15 and TRBJ2-7): DAMVIQNPRYQVTQFGKPVTLSCSQTLNHNVMYWYQQKSSQAPKLLFHYYDKDFNNEADTPDNFQSRRPNTSFCFLDIRSPGLGDTAMYLCATSRDQGYEQYFGPGTRLTVT.

CDR3 residues: CAISDLERDEQFF. In DNA, the CDR3 is TGTGCCATCAGTGACCTTGAGAGGGATGAGCAGTTCTTC. The genes are TRBV10-3 and TRBJ2-1; weak D call: TRBD2 (5 bases). Trimming shortened V by 3 bases and J by 8 bases, and 11 bases separated the two germline ends. CDR1 is ENHRY and CDR2 is SYGVKD in the germline V gene. The CDR3 loop spans 13 amino acids.